This is a list of T cell receptor beta chains from one sample in a study of blood T cell repertoires in COVID-19. Sequencing used immunoSEQ multiplex PCR; TCRdb keeps in-frame clones, though not all of them. The data show more than 150,000 clones, with around nine tenths seen just once and approximately 2.5% held by the top ten. The sequenced sample consisted of peripheral blood. These receptor sequences come from a middle-aged man with active or convalescent COVID-19. Both conserved end residues are part of each CDR3. A D gene is named only where the DNA matches it firmly. Only some rows state a clone size, as once, few, many or a class for expanded clones.

j_gene: TRBJ1-3
abundance: NA
v_gene: TRBV6-5
d_gene: NA
CDR3aa: CASSYSADSGNTIYF
CDR3nt: TGTGCCAGCAGTTACTCGGCAGACTCTGGAAACACCATATATTTT

j_gene: TRBJ2-1
abundance: NA
v_gene: TRBV10-2
d_gene: TRBD2
CDR3aa: CASSSTSGGNNEQFF
CDR3nt: TGCGCCAGCAGTTCAACTAGCGGGGGAAACAATGAGCAGTTCTTC

j_gene: TRBJ2-5
abundance: NA
v_gene: TRBV19
d_gene: TRBD1
CDR3aa: CASSTRQGRVETQYF
CDR3nt: TGTGCCAGTAGTACTCGACAGGGGCGTGTGGAGACCCAGTACTTC

j_gene: TRBJ1-1
abundance: once
v_gene: TRBV7-6
d_gene: NA
CDR3aa: CASSPGAGGTEAFF
CDR3nt: TGTGCCAGCAGCCCTGGGGCAGGAGGGACTGAAGCTTTCTTT

j_gene: TRBJ1-3
abundance: few
v_gene: TRBV15
d_gene: NA
CDR3aa: CATSSRGSGNTIYF
CDR3nt: TGTGCCACCAGCTCCCGGGGGTCTGGAAACACCATATATTTT

j_gene: TRBJ2-5
abundance: NA
v_gene: TRBV15
d_gene: TRBD2
CDR3aa: CATSPRTSQETQYF
CDR3nt: TGTGCCACCAGCCCCAGGACTAGCCAAGAGACCCAGTACTTC

j_gene: TRBJ1-2
abundance: NA
v_gene: TRBV30
d_gene: NA
CDR3aa: CACAPRGYYGYTF
CDR3nt: TGTGCCTGCGCCCCTCGGGGGTATTATGGCTACACCTTC

j_gene: TRBJ1-1
abundance: NA
v_gene: TRBV28
d_gene: NA
CDR3aa: CASSLGEGGGAFF
CDR3nt: TGTGCCAGCAGTTTAGGAGAGGGAGGGGGGGCTTTCTTT

j_gene: TRBJ2-1
abundance: NA
v_gene: TRBV9
d_gene: NA
CDR3aa: CASSAPGDRGNEQFF
CDR3nt: TGTGCCAGCAGCGCCCCGGGGGATAGGGGCAATGAGCAGTTCTTC

j_gene: TRBJ2-1
abundance: NA
v_gene: TRBV5-4
d_gene: TRBD2
CDR3aa: CASSQAGGFSSYNEQFF
CDR3nt: TGTGCCAGCAGCCAAGCGGGGGGCTTTAGCTCCTACAATGAGCAGTTCTTC

j_gene: TRBJ1-1
abundance: once
v_gene: TRBV12-3/TRBV12-4
d_gene: NA
CDR3aa: CASGQRNTEAFF
CDR3nt: TGTGCCAGCGGACAAAGGAACACTGAAGCTTTCTTT

j_gene: TRBJ1-2
abundance: NA
v_gene: TRBV12-3/TRBV12-4
d_gene: NA
CDR3aa: CASSLARNYGYTF
CDR3nt: TGTGCCAGCAGTTTGGCCAGAAATTATGGCTACACCTTC

j_gene: TRBJ2-3
abundance: NA
v_gene: TRBV11-1
d_gene: TRBD2
CDR3aa: CASSLGLARGDTQYF
CDR3nt: TGTGCCAGCAGTTTGGGACTAGCGAGGGGTGATACGCAGTATTTT

j_gene: TRBJ1-5
abundance: NA
v_gene: TRBV28
d_gene: NA
CDR3aa: CASKQGRAPQHF
CDR3nt: TGTGCCAGCAAGCAGGGAAGGGCGCCCCAGCATTTT

j_gene: TRBJ2-2
abundance: once
v_gene: TRBV6-6
d_gene: TRBD1
CDR3aa: CASGPGQGNTGELFF
CDR3nt: TGTGCCAGCGGACCGGGACAGGGGAACACCGGGGAGCTGTTTTTT

j_gene: TRBJ1-3
abundance: NA
v_gene: TRBV7-6
d_gene: TRBD1
CDR3aa: CASSPGGTGVGNTIYF
CDR3nt: TGTGCCAGCAGCCCAGGGGGGACAGGGGTCGGAAACACCATATATTTT

j_gene: TRBJ1-5
abundance: once
v_gene: TRBV7-2
d_gene: NA
CDR3aa: CASSFRQGNQPQHF
CDR3nt: TGTGCCAGCAGCTTCAGGCAGGGTAATCAGCCCCAGCATTTT

j_gene: TRBJ1-6
abundance: NA
v_gene: TRBV6-4
d_gene: NA
CDR3aa: CASSDGGGSPLHF
CDR3nt: TGTGCCAGCAGTGACGGGGGGGGGTCACCCCTCCACTTT

j_gene: TRBJ2-3
abundance: NA
v_gene: TRBV30
d_gene: NA
CDR3aa: CAWSVSDTQYF
CDR3nt: TGTGCCTGGAGTGTATCTGATACGCAGTATTTT

j_gene: TRBJ1-2
abundance: once
v_gene: TRBV6-5
d_gene: TRBD1
CDR3aa: CASRDRGGYGYTF
CDR3nt: TGTGCCAGCAGGGACAGGGGAGGCTATGGCTACACCTTC

j_gene: TRBJ2-2
abundance: once
v_gene: TRBV29-1
d_gene: TRBD1
CDR3aa: CSVTGTANTGELFF
CDR3nt: TGCAGCGTCACCGGGACAGCGAACACCGGGGAGCTGTTTTTT

j_gene: TRBJ2-3
abundance: NA
v_gene: TRBV2
d_gene: NA
CDR3aa: CASLGQPDTQYF
CDR3nt: TGTGCCAGCCTTGGGCAGCCGGATACGCAGTATTTT

j_gene: TRBJ1-2
abundance: NA
v_gene: TRBV28
d_gene: NA
CDR3aa: CASMPRGGGNYGYTF
CDR3nt: TGTGCCAGCATGCCCCGGGGCGGGGGCAACTATGGCTACACCTTC

j_gene: TRBJ1-5
abundance: NA
v_gene: TRBV18
d_gene: NA
CDR3aa: CASSPGGQPQHF
CDR3nt: TGTGCCAGCTCACCGGGGGGTCAGCCCCAGCATTTT

j_gene: TRBJ1-5
abundance: NA
v_gene: TRBV9
d_gene: TRBD1
CDR3aa: CASIGQAPGQPQHF
CDR3nt: TGTGCCAGCATCGGACAGGCCCCCGGCCAGCCCCAGCATTTT